This record concerns one T cell receptor (beta chain) sequence. This CDR3 spans 16 amino acids. Trimming at V came to 4 bases and at J to 1 base, leaving 3 bases not matched to a gene. Germline V gene sequence: CDR1 WNHNN, CDR2 SYGVQD (reference sequence). The sample belongs to a study of shared clonotypes between healthy human individuals. Libraries were prepared by immunoSEQ multiplex PCR; TCRdb keeps only in-frame clonotypes and omits some of them. The sample contains a few million clones, approximately 90% of which appear only once. The sequence was collected from a man between 18 and 29 years old in good health. Some clones in this sample may be carry-over from other donors' samples. J is TRBJ2-2 and V is TRBV10-1, with TRBD2 identical over 10 bases. The source material was naive CD4+ T cells from PBMCs. Described subset: CD45RA+ positively selected. The CDR3 reads CASSGWTSGNTGELFF. The CDR3 DNA follows: TGCGCCAGCAGTGGATGGACTAGCGGGAACACCGGGGAGCTGTTTTTT.